This TCR beta chain was observed in a study of Ad26.COV2.S vaccination and SARS-CoV-2 variants. Overall study context: Intramuscular Ad26.COV2.S doses were given once or twice, 56 days apart. Study observations and caveats: Recipients given vaccine exceeded placebo recipients in spike-specific TCR breadth.

V was pared by 3 bases and J by 2 bases, with 8 bases between. Germline CDR1 is SGHRS and CDR2 is YFSETQ. There are 13 residues in the CDR3. About this clone: Antigen: not known.

Treatment reported: 15 to 20 received Ad26.COV2.S at low or high dose, single or two shots; 5 received placebo; per-sample allocation not given. Sampling happened 63 days after the first vaccine or placebo injection. The donor was a Boston adult aged 18-55 years. The study used a vaccine consisting of an Ad26 vector that expressed Wuhan-strain SARS-CoV-2 spike. Produced via immunoSEQ multiplex PCR; TCRdb's table is partial and in-frame only. The sample shows a few hundred thousand clones, approximately 88% of them seen only once. The receptor was derived from a person between 18 and 65 years old who received the Ad26.COV2.S COVID-19 vaccine or a placebo. The sample consisted of peripheral blood, taken in a trial of Ad26.COV2.S vaccine versus placebo. V and J are TRBV5-1 and TRBJ2-5, with a tentative D call TRBD2 (5 bases). The CDR3 loop is CASSSIAQETQYF. The CDR3 DNA reads TGCGCCAGCAGCTCGATAGCGCAAGAGACCCAGTACTTC.